Following are 20 T cell receptor beta chains from one sample sequenced in a study of tumor-infiltrating lymphocytes in primary liver carcinoma listed by TCRdb under 2017. Without any cell sorting, total RNA and DNA were extracted together from approximately 22-30 mg of bulk tissue using the AllPrep DNA/RNA mini kit. Instrument used: Illumina HiSeq 2500. TCRbeta-specific cDNA was reverse-transcribed from approximately 500 ng total RNA using a constant-region primer and ProtoScript II reverse transcriptase. The TCRbeta libraries were prepared through three rounds of nested multiplex PCR following a slightly modified ARM-PCR procedure. Each of the first two PCR rounds ran for around 10 cycles using multiplex TRBV1-TRBV30 forward primers together with a Cbeta reverse primer. In-frame beta chains were kept once TCRdb had trimmed the public reads at Q25 with fastp and called clones with MiXCR. Entries that share a CDR3 protein sequence are merged under the most common genes and DNA. The sample records just under 95,000 distinct CDR3 sequences, roughly 70% of which are singletons. The biggest ten clones account for around 27% of the sample.

The sequenced material came from tumor-adjacent normal liver tissue. All receptors come from a man in his forties with primary liver carcinoma and hepatitis B virus infection.

This clonotype has a count of ten or more. The J gene is TRBJ1-4, the V gene TRBV4-1; D possibly corresponds to TRBD1 (5 bases). Deletions cut 1 base from V and 12 bases from J, with 12 bases between. In germline, CDR1 is MGHRA, CDR2 YSYEKL. There are 13 residues in the CDR3. CDR3 bases: TGCGCCAGCAGCCAAGGGCAGGGTACGGAACTGTTTTTT. It translates to CASSQGQGTELFF.

Comments on this clonotype: The missing conserved phenylalanine or tryptophan at the end of this CDR3 makes a read error likely. The rearrangement joins TRBV10-3 to TRBJ1-5, with D hard to call. The V end was cut by 4 bases, the J end by 9 bases, with 13 bases between. From germline, CDR1 is ENHRY and CDR2 SYGVKD. The CDR3 has 13 amino acids. The CDR3 is CAISAGTEGPQHV. CDR3 coding DNA: TGTGCCATCAGTGCGGGCACTGAAGGGCCCCAGCATGTT.

This clonotype has a single count. The chain has TRBV11-2 and TRBJ2-7; D gene ambiguous. The CDR3 consists of 12 residues. Germline CDR1 and CDR2: SGHAT and FQNNGV. Trimming shortened V by 1 base and J by 8 bases, and 9 bases separated the two germline ends. CDR3: CASSLVRDKQYF. The CDR3 coding sequence is TGTGCCAGCAGCTTAGTAAGGGATAAGCAGTACTTC. The complete variable domain, with remaining parts taken from reference TRBV11-2 and TRBJ2-7, reads EAGVAQSPRYKIIEKRQSVAFWCNPISGHATLYWYQQILGQGPKLLIQFQNNGVVDDSQLPKDRFSAERLKGVDSTLKIQPAKLEDSAVYLCASSLVRDKQYFGPGTRLTVT.

Details on this clonotype: This may be a read error, as it is one base from a much larger clone. The chain couples TRBV5-5 to TRBJ2-2; D unresolved. Germline V lookup: CDR1 SGHKS, CDR2 YYEKEE (reference sequence). The germline V and J ends were trimmed by 0 bases and 5 bases, with 14 bases remaining between them. This CDR3 is built from 16 residues. This CDR3 is CASSLESTVMTGELFF. In nucleotides, the CDR3 is TGTGCCAGCAGCTTGGAATCTACCGTAATGACCGGGGAGCTGTTTTTT.

As regards this clonotype: The conserved phenylalanine or tryptophan normally closing the CDR3 is absent here, so this likely arose from a read error. The chain is built from TRBV2 and TRBJ2-5; 7 positions agree with TRBD1. Germline-derived CDR1 and CDR2 are SNHLY and FYNNEI. The CDR3 length is 15 residues. J gave up 2 bases and V 6 bases, and 9 bases lay outside the gene matches. This CDR3 is CASRDTTGRQETQYL. In nucleotides, the CDR3 is TGTGCCAGCAGGGATACGACAGGGAGACAAGAGACCCAGTACTTG.

The CDR3 DNA reads TGTGCCAGCAGTTTATATGAACAGGGGGTGAGGATCTACGAGCAGTACTTC. This codes for CASSLYEQGVRIYEQYF. V gene TRBV28 combines with J gene TRBJ2-7; 8 bases are shared with TRBD1. Trimming took 1 base from V and 3 from J; bases not matched to a gene: 11. The CDR3 is 17 residues long. Germline CDR1 MDHEN, CDR2 SYDVKM. The whole variable domain, filled in from reference TRBV28 and TRBJ2-7, reads DVKVTQSSRYLVKRTGEKVFLECVQDMDHENMFWYRQDPGLGLRLIYFSYDVKMKEKGDIPEGYSVSREKKERFSLILESASTNQTSMYLCASSLYEQGVRIYEQYFGPGTRLTVT.

The chain recombines TRBV29-1 with TRBJ2-5; the D gene is possibly TRBD2 (5 bases). CDR1 is SQVTM and CDR2 is ANQGSEA in the germline V gene. This CDR3 is built from 13 residues. The V end was cut by 3 bases, the J end by 11 bases, with 19 bases between. CDR3 bases: TGCAGCGTTGACGGGAAGTCCCATAGAGAGCAGTACTTC. Residues: CSVDGKSHREQYF.

As to this clonotype: At one end the junction does not follow the germline gene, possibly because of a read error. The V gene is TRBV10-3, the J gene TRBJ2-3; 7 bases match TRBD1. Germline V gene sequence: CDR1 ENHRY, CDR2 SYGVKD. The CDR3 runs 14 residues. For the CDR3, the DNA is TGTGCCACCAGTGAGGGGACAGAACCTATGGCGCAATATTTT. Encoded protein: CATSEGTEPMAQYF.

CDR3 in amino acids: CATRSAGLNTGELFF. The CDR3 nucleotides are TGCGCCACCAGATCGGCTGGGCTTAACACCGGGGAGCTGTTTTTT. The chain uses TRBV5-1 and TRBJ2-2; D uncertain. This CDR3 is built from 15 residues. Germline V lookup: CDR1 SGHRS, CDR2 YFSETQ. With 9 bases removed from V and 2 bases from J, the gap between germline ends came to 17 bases.

Concerning this clonotype: One end of the junction does not line up with germline, which may come from a read error. The chain couples TRBV12-3 or TRBV12-4 to TRBJ2-5, with TRBD2 matching 10 bases. The CDR3 length is 11 residues. The CDR3 DNA follows: TGTGCCAACACTTCGGGGACTAGCGCCTTCTTC. Protein sequence: CANTSGTSAFF.

The genes are TRBV10-2 and TRBJ1-5, with a tentative D call TRBD1 (5 bases). Germline V CDR1 and CDR2: WSHSY, SAAADI. The CDR3 contains 18 residues. Between the trimmed V and J ends, which lost 2 bases and 4 bases, there was a span of 21 bases. CDR3: CASSEGGLQALSNQPQHF. For the CDR3, the DNA is TGCGCCAGCAGTGAGGGGGGTCTACAAGCCTTGAGTAATCAGCCCCAGCATTTT.

Ten or more counts support this clonotype. V gene TRBV10-1 combines with J gene TRBJ2-5, with 8 nucleotides matching TRBD2. The CDR3 sequence is 14 residues long. V shed 0 bases and J 5 bases; nucleotides not matched to a gene: 2. Per the germline V gene, CDR1 is WNHNN and CDR2 is SYGVQD (reference sequence). CDR3 nucleotides: TGCGCCAGCAGTGAGTCGTCGGGGGGGGAGACCCAGTACTTC. It encodes CASSESSGGETQYF.

The chain employs TRBV11-2 and TRBJ2-3; D ambiguous. Trimming stripped 2 bases from V and 2 bases from J, with 11 bases between. Germline V CDR1 and CDR2: SGHAT, FQNNGV. CDR3 length: 15 amino acids. CDR3 in DNA: TGTGCCAGCAGCTTAACACAGCTAAACACAGATACGCAGTATTTT. Translation: CASSLTQLNTDTQYF.

About this clonotype: A much more abundant neighbour one base away suggests this may be a read error. This chain joins TRBV13 and TRBJ2-5; TRBD1 aligns across 9 bases. The CDR3 runs to 16 residues. From germline, CDR1 is PRHDT and CDR2 FYEKMQ (reference sequence). The CDR3 loop is CASSLDVGQGSESQYF. CDR3 DNA: TGTGCCAGCAGCTTAGATGTCGGACAGGGGTCGGAGAGCCAGTACTTC.

Remarks on this clonotype: A much larger clone differs from this one at a single base, so this may be a read error. The chain has TRBV12-3 or TRBV12-4 and TRBJ2-2, with 10 positions matching TRBD2. CDR3 size: 16 residues. The junction had 9 bases not matched to a gene; V was cut back by 7 bases and J by 4 bases. The CDR3 reads CASINKREGGTGELFF. Written as DNA, the CDR3 is TGTGCCAGCATTAACAAGCGGGAGGGCGGCACCGGGGAGCTGTTTTTT.

Turning to this clonotype: The junction and the germline gene differ at one end; a read error may be behind it. The chain couples TRBV11-2 to TRBJ1-2; D not certain. The germline V gene has CDR1 SGHAT and CDR2 FQNNGV. The CDR3 is made up of 12 amino acids. Here the CDR3 DNA reads TGTGACAGCAGCTTCGAGGTCTATGGCTACACCTTC. Encoded protein: CDSSFEVYGYTF.

The CDR3, as DNA: TGTGCCAGCAGTGAAACTAACAATGAGCAGTTCTTC. Its translation: CASSETNNEQFF. The chain joins TRBV6-1 to TRBJ2-1; D not certain. Germline loops: CDR1 MNHNS, CDR2 SASEGT. V was shortened by 2 bases and J by 5 bases, with 4 bases between the two germline ends. This CDR3 has 12 amino acids.

The table lists this clonotype with a count of one. One end of the junction is discordant with germline, which a read error may explain. V and J are TRBV11-2 and TRBJ1-1, with D possibly TRBD1 on 6 matching bases. Germline lookup yields CDR1 SGHAT and CDR2 FQNNGV. The CDR3 spans 13 residues. The CDR3 DNA sequence: TGTGCCAGCAGCTTAGACCAGGGGATGGATGCTTTCTTC. Translating it yields CASSLDQGMDAFF.

This clonotype was counted at least ten times. This chain joins TRBV14 and TRBJ2-7; D is uncertain. V dropped 5 bases and J dropped 4 bases, with 15 bases sitting between them. The CDR3 has 14 residues. CDR1 is SGHDN and CDR2 is FVKESK in the germline V gene. The CDR3 DNA is TGTGCCAGCAGCGCCTCGCGCGGAAGATACGAGCAGTACTTC. Amino acids: CASSASRGRYEQYF.

About this clonotype: Germline and junction disagree at one end, which may indicate a read error. The V and J genes are TRBV5-5 and TRBJ1-1; D is possibly TRBD1 (5 bases). This CDR3 is 13 amino acids long. From germline, CDR1 is SGHKS and CDR2 YYEKEE (reference sequence). This CDR3 is CASSSEGNTEAFF. DNA of the CDR3: TGTGCCAGCAGCTCCGAGGGGAACACCGAAGCTTTCTTT. The whole variable domain, remainder taken from reference TRBV5-5 and TRBJ1-1, is DAGVTQSPTHLIKTRGQQVTLRCSPISGHKSVSWYQQVLGQGPQFIFQYYEKEERGRGNFPDRFSARQFPNYSSELNVNALLLGDSALYLCASSSEGNTEAFFGQGTRLTVV.